These 9 T cell receptor beta chains originate from one sample sequenced in a study of low-dose radiotherapy and immunotherapy resistance in tumors. This sample's time point: before trial treatment. First-strand cDNA relied on TRAV- and TRBV-specific primers spanning alpha and beta chains. It was with a constant-region primer and a V-primer adapter that TCRs were amplified over about 20 PCR cycles. TCRdb redid the calling of the reads with MiXCR, one entry per CDR3 protein. The table includes about 82,000 distinct CDR3 sequences, approximately 20% detected once. The sequencing used PBMCs, collected before treatment. The receptors were gathered from a male donor with prostate cancer.

This clonotype was seen at least ten times. This chain joins TRBV11-2 and TRBJ1-1; unclear D gene. This CDR3 region has 16 residues. The V gene's germline CDR1 is SGHAT and CDR2 FQNNGV. V was clipped by 3 bases and J by 4 bases, with 18 bases between them. The CDR3 DNA reads TGTGCCAGCAGCTTTTTGTTAGGGCTGTTAGGCACTGAAGCTTTCTTT. Encoded protein: CASSFLLGLLGTEAFF.

The sample holds a few counts of this clonotype. The CDR3 DNA follows: TGTGCCAGCAGTACAGGTCAGCTGAAACCTAACTATGGCTACACCTTC. Translation: CASSTGQLKPNYGYTF. The chain is built from TRBV6-1 and TRBJ1-2; TRBD1 might be the D (5 bases). Germline-derived CDR1 and CDR2 are MNHNS and SASEGT. V dropped 5 bases and J dropped 0 bases, with 16 bases sitting between them. The CDR3 has 16 residues.

With respect to this clonotype: A read error is the likely source, as a far larger clone sits one nucleotide away. This chain uses TRBV5-3 with TRBJ1-2; D ambiguous. TRBV5-3 is given ORF status, its function remaining uncertain. The CDR3 has 15 residues. The CDR3 loop reads CASSYLRQRVNGFTF. The CDR3 DNA follows: TGTGCCAGCAGTTACCTGAGGCAGCGCGTGAATGGCTTCACCTTC.

This clonotype occurred many times. This sequence joins TRBV13 and TRBJ2-7, with TRBD2 identical over 8 bases. Trimming at V came to 4 bases and at J to 6 bases, leaving 8 bases not matched to a gene. CDR1 is PRHDT, CDR2 FYEKMQ, per germline (reference sequence). The CDR3 extends over 14 amino acids. This chain's CDR3 is CASSSTPGGIEQYF. The CDR3 DNA reads TGTGCCAGCAGCTCAACCCCGGGGGGGATCGAGCAGTACTTC.

There are many counts of this clonotype. This chain uses TRBV4-2 with TRBJ2-3; TRBD2 matches at 12 bases. V was clipped by 1 base and J by 4 bases; unmatched bases: 6. Germline values: CDR1 LGHNA, CDR2 YNFKEQ. CDR3 length: 17 residues. The CDR3 loop is CASSQGLAGGIADTQYF. CDR3 coding DNA: TGTGCCAGCAGCCAAGGTCTAGCGGGAGGGATCGCAGATACGCAGTATTTT.

This clonotype was counted ten times or more. The chain employs TRBV5-1 and TRBJ1-2, with no clear D. This CDR3 is 17 amino acids long. V lost 4 bases, J lost 4 bases, and 23 bases lay in between. In germline, CDR1 is SGHRS, CDR2 YFSETQ. CDR3 nucleotides: TGCGCCAGCAGCAACAATCCACGGACGGACTTGGGCTATGGCTACACCTTC. This encodes CASSNNPRTDLGYGYTF.

This clonotype was counted many times. The chain uses TRBV6-1 and TRBJ1-5; 7 nucleotides agree with TRBD1. CDR3 length: 16 residues. V lost 2 bases and J lost 6; bases outside the gene matches: 10. Per the germline V gene, CDR1 is MNHNS and CDR2 is SASEGT. This CDR3 reads CASSETTGTVLQPQHF. The CDR3 nucleotides are TGTGCCAGCAGTGAAACAACCGGGACAGTCCTTCAGCCCCAGCATTTT.

This clonotype was counted at least ten times. The chain is built from TRBV11-2 and TRBJ1-1, with D possibly being TRBD1 (5 bases). Deletions cut 2 bases from V and 5 bases from J, with 12 bases between. The germline V gene encodes CDR1 SGHAT and CDR2 FQNNGV. The CDR3 totals 14 residues. The CDR3: CASSLQGPNTEAFF. CDR3 DNA: TGTGCCAGCAGCTTACAGGGACCGAATACTGAAGCTTTCTTT.

Ten or more counts support this clonotype. The J gene is TRBJ2-2, the V gene TRBV7-8; 7 bases are a match to TRBD2. CDR1 SGHVS and CDR2 FQNEAQ come from the germline V gene. V shed 5 bases and J 0 bases; nucleotides not matched to a gene: 3. The CDR3 contains 15 residues. The CDR3: CASSKLATNTGELFF. In DNA form, the CDR3 reads TGTGCCAGCAGCAAACTAGCGACGAACACCGGGGAGCTGTTTTTT.